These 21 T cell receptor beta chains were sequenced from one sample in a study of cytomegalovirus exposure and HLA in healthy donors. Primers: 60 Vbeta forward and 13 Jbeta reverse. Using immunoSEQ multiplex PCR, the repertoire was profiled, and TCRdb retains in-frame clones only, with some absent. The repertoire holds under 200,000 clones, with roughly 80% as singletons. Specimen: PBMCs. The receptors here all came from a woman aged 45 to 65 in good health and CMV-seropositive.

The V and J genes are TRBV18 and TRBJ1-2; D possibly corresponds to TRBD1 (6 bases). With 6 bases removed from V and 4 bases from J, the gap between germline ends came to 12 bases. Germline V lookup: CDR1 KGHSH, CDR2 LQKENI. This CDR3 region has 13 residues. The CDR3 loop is CASSHGQRYGYTF. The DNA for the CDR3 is TGTGCCAGCTCCCACGGACAGCGCTATGGCTACACCTTC.

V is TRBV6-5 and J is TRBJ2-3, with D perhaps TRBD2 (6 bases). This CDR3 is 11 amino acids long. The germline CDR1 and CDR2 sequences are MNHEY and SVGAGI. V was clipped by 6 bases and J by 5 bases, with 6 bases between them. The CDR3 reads CASRGGDTQYF. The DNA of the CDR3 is TGTGCCAGCAGGGGGGGAGATACGCAGTATTTT.

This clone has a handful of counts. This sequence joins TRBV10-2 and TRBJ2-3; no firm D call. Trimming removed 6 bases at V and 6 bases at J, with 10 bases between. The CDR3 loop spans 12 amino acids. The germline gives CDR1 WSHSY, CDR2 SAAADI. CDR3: CASRRASDTQYF. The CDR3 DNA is TGCGCCAGCAGAAGAGCGTCGGATACGCAGTATTTT.

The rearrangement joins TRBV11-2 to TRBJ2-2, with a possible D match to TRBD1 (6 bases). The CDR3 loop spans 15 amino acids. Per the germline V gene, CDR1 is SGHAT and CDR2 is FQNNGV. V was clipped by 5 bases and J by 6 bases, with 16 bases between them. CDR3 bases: TGTGCCAGCAGCGCGCGACAGGTTGCGCCCGGGGAGCTGTTTTTT. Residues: CASSARQVAPGELFF.

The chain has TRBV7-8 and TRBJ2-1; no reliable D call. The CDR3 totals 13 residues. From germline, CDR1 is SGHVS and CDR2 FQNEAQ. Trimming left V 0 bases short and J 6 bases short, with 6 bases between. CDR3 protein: CASSLATINEQFF. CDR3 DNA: TGTGCCAGCAGCTTAGCCACTATCAATGAGCAGTTCTTC.

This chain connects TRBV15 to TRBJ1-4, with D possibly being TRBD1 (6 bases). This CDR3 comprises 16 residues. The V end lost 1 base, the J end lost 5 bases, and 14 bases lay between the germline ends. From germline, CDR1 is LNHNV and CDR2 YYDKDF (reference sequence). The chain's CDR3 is CATSRATDSGNEKLFF. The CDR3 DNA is TGTGCCACCAGCAGAGCAACGGACAGCGGAAATGAAAAACTGTTTTTT.

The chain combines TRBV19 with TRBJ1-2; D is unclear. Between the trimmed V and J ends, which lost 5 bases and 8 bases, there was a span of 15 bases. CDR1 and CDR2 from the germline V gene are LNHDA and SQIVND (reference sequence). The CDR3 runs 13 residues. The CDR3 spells CASSPSSREGYTF. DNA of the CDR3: TGTGCCAGTAGTCCGTCCTCTAGGGAGGGCTACACCTTC.

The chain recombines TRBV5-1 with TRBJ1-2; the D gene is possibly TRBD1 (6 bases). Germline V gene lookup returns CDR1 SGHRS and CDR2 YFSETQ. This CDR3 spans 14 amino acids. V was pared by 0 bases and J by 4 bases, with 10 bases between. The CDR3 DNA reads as TGCGCCAGCAGCTTGGACAGGGCTGGCTATGGCTACACCTTC. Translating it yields CASSLDRAGYGYTF.

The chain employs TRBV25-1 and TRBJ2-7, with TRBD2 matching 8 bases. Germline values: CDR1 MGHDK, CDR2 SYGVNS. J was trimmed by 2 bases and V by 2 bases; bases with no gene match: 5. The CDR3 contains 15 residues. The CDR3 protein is CASSEAGGTTYEQYF. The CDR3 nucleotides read TGTGCCAGCAGTGAAGCGGGGGGCACTACCTACGAGCAGTACTTC.

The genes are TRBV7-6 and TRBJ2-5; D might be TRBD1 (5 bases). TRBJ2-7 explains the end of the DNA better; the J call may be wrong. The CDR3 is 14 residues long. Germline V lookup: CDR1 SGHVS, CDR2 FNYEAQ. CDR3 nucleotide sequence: TGTGCCAGCAGCCTCATCCAGGGCTTCAACGAGCAGTACTTC. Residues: CASSLIQGFNEQYF.

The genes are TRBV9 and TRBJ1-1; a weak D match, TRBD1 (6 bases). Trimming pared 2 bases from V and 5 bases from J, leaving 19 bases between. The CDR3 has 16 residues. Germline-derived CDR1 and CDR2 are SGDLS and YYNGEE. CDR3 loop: CASSVGAGKGGTEAFF. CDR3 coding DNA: TGTGCCAGCAGCGTCGGAGCAGGGAAAGGGGGAACTGAAGCTTTCTTT. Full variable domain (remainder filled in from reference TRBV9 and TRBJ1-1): DSGVTQTPKHLITATGQRVTLRCSPRSGDLSVYWYQQSLDQGLQFLIQYYNGEERAKGNILERFSAQQFPDLHSELNLSSLELGDSALYFCASSVGAGKGGTEAFFGQGTRLTVV.

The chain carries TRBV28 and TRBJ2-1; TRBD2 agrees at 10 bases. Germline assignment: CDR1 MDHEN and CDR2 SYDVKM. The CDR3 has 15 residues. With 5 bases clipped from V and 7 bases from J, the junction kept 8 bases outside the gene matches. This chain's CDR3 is CASSPLAGVVNEQFF. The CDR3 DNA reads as TGTGCCAGCAGTCCTCTAGCGGGGGTGGTGAATGAGCAGTTCTTC. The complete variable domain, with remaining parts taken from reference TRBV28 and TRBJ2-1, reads DVKVTQSSRYLVKRTGEKVFLECVQDMDHENMFWYRQDPGLGLRLIYFSYDVKMKEKGDIPEGYSVSREKKERFSLILESASTNQTSMYLCASSPLAGVVNEQFFGPGTRLTVL.

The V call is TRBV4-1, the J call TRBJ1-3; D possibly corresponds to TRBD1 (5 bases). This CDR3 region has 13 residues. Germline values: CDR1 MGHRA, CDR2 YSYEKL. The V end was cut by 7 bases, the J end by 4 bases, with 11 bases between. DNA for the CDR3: TGCGCCAGCAAGGAGGGGAGCGGAAACACCATATATTTT. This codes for CASKEGSGNTIYF.

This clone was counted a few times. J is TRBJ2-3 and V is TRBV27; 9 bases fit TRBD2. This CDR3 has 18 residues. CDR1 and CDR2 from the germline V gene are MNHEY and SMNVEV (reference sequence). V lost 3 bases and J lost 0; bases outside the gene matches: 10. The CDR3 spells CASSFMALAGSSTDTQYF. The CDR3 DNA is TGTGCCAGCAGTTTTATGGCGCTAGCGGGGTCTAGCACAGATACGCAGTATTTT.

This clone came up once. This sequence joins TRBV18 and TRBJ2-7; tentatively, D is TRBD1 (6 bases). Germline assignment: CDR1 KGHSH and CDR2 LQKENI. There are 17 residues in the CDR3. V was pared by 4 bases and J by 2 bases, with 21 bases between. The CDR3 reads CASSQSQARDNPYEQYF. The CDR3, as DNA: TGTGCCAGCTCACAATCACAGGCTCGGGACAACCCCTACGAGCAGTACTTC.

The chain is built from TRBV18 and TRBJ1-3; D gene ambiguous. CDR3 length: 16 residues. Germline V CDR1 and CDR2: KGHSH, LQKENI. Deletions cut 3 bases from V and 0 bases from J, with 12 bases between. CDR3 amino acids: CASSPLRETSGNTIYF. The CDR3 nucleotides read TGTGCCAGCTCACCCCTCCGCGAAACCTCTGGAAACACCATATATTTT.

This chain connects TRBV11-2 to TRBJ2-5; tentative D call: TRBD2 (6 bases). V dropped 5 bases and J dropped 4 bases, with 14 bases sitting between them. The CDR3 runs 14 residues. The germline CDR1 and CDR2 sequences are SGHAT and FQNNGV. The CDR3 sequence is CASSPYGGGETQYF. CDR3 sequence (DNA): TGTGCCAGCAGCCCATACGGGGGTGGAGAGACCCAGTACTTC.

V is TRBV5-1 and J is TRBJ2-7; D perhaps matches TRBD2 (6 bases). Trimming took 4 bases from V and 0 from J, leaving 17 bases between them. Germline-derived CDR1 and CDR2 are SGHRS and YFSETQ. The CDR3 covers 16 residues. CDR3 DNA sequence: TGCGCCAGCAGCCCTGGAACTAGCTTTAGCTCCTACGAGCAGTACTTC. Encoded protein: CASSPGTSFSSYEQYF.

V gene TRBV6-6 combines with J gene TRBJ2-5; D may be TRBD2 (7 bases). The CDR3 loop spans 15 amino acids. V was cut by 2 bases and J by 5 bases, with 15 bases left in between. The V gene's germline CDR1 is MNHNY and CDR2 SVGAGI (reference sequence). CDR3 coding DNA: TGTGCCAGCAGTTACGTGGGGGGGCCTCGGGAGACCCAGTACTTC. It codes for CASSYVGGPRETQYF.

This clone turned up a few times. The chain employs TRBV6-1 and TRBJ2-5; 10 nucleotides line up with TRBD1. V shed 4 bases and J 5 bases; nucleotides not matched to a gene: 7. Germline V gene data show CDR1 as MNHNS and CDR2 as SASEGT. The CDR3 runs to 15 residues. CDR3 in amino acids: CASSVGQGLGETQYF. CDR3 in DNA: TGTGCCAGCAGTGTGGGACAGGGGTTGGGGGAGACCCAGTACTTC.

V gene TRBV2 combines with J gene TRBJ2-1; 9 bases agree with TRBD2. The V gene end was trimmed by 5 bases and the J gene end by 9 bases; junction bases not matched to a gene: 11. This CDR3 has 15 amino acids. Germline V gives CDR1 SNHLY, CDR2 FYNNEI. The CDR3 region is CASSPTSGSLGEQFF. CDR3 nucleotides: TGTGCCAGCAGTCCGACTAGCGGCAGTTTGGGTGAGCAGTTCTTC. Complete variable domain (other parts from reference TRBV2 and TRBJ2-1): EPEVTQTPSHQVTQMGQEVILRCVPISNHLYFYWYRQILGQKVEFLVSFYNNEISEKSEIFDDQFSVERPDGSNFTLKIRSTKLEDSAMYFCASSPTSGSLGEQFFGPGTRLTVL.